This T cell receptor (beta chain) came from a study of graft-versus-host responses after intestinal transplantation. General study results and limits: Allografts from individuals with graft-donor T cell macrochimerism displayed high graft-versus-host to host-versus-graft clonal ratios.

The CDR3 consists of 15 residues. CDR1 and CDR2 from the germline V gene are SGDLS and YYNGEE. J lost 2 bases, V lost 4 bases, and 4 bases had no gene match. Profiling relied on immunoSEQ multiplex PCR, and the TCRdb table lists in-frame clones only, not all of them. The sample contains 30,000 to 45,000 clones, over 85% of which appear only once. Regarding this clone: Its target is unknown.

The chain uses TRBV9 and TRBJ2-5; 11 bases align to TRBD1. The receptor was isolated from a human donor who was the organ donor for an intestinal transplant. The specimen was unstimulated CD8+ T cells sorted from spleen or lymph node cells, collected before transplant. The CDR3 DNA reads TGTGCCAGCAGCTATGGGGACAGGGGGCAAGAGACCCAGTACTTC. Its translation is CASSYGDRGQETQYF. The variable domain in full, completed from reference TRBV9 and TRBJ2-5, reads DSGVTQTPKHLITATGQRVTLRCSPRSGDLSVYWYQQSLDQGLQFLIQYYNGEERAKGNILERFSAQQFPDLHSELNLSSLELGDSALYFCASSYGDRGQETQYFGPGTRLLVL.